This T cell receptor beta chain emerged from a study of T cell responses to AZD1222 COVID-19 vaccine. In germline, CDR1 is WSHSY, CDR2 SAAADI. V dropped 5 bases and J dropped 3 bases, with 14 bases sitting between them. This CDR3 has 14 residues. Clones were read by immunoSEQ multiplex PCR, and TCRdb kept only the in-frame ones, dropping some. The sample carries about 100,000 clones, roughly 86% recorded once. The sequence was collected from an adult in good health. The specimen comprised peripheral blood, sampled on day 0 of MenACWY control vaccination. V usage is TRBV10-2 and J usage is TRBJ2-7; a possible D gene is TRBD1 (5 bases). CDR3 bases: TGCGCCAGCAGTCCAAGAACCCAGGGCTACGAGCAGTACTTC. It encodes CASSPRTQGYEQYF.